The rows below give T cell receptor beta chains drawn from one sample of a study of T cell repertoires in cytomegalovirus infection. Their target antigens are unknown. MiXCR, applied by TCRdb to the reads, yields one record per CDR3 protein. The sample includes 800,000 to 950,000 distinct CDR3 sequences, approximately 29% of them seen just once. This material consisted of cultured CD8+ T cells from PBMCs, taken from culture after CMV antigen stimulation. These receptors were taken from a human donor in good health (CMV status not recorded). Some clones in this sample may be carry-over from other donors' samples. CDR3s include the opening cysteine and the closing phenylalanine or tryptophan. The D gene is left open where the match is weak. Size is omitted from some rows. Given values are once, few, many or a class for expanded clones.

d_gene: TRBD2; abundance: .; v_gene: TRBV27; j_gene: TRBJ2-7; CDR3nt: TGTGCCAGCAGTCCTCGGACTAGCGGCACCTACGAGCAGTACTTC; CDR3aa: CASSPRTSGTYEQYF
d_gene: .; abundance: .; v_gene: TRBV19; j_gene: TRBJ2-2; CDR3nt: TGTGCCAGTACCCCCGGGTCCGGGGAGCTGTTTTTT; CDR3aa: CASTPGSGELFF
d_gene: .; abundance: .; v_gene: TRBV24-1; j_gene: TRBJ2-7; CDR3nt: TGTGCCACCAGTAAGGATGGGGTCGACCAGTACTTC; CDR3aa: CATSKDGVDQYF
d_gene: .; abundance: many; v_gene: TRBV12-3/TRBV12-4; j_gene: TRBJ1-1; CDR3nt: TGTGCCAGCAGATTCCAGGGGATAATCTCCCCAGCGAACACTGAAGCTTTCTTT; CDR3aa: CASRFQGIISPANTEAFF
d_gene: .; abundance: .; v_gene: TRBV9; j_gene: TRBJ1-5; CDR3nt: TGTGCCAGCAGCCATTCCGGGCTAAATCAGCCCCAGCATTTT; CDR3aa: CASSHSGLNQPQHF
d_gene: TRBD2; abundance: few; v_gene: TRBV11-2; j_gene: TRBJ2-1; CDR3nt: TGTGCCAGCAGTCATGGACTAGCGGGGGGGCAGGGGGGCCCAAATGAGCAGTTCTTC; CDR3aa: CASSHGLAGGQGGPNEQFF
d_gene: .; abundance: few; v_gene: TRBV7-6; j_gene: TRBJ1-1; CDR3nt: TGTGCCAGCAGCCCAGTGGGGGGGCAATTTAACACTGAAGCTTTCTTT; CDR3aa: CASSPVGGQFNTEAFF
d_gene: .; abundance: .; v_gene: TRBV28; j_gene: TRBJ2-7; CDR3nt: TGTGCCAGCAGTTCCCGGGGTCGACTTGGGCGCTACGAGCAGTACTTC; CDR3aa: CASSSRGRLGRYEQYF
d_gene: .; abundance: few; v_gene: TRBV2; j_gene: TRBJ1-2; CDR3nt: TGTGCCAGCCCAGGACAGCTATCTAACTATGGCTACACCTTC; CDR3aa: CASPGQLSNYGYTF
d_gene: TRBD2; abundance: .; v_gene: TRBV6-6; j_gene: TRBJ2-6; CDR3nt: TGTGCCAGCTATGGGAGGGTGGTGCACTCTGGGGCCAACGTCCTGACTTTC; CDR3aa: CASYGRVVHSGANVLTF
d_gene: .; abundance: once; v_gene: TRBV7-9; j_gene: TRBJ2-7; CDR3nt: TGTGCCAGCAGCTCGCCAGTTGATTACGAGCAGTACTTC; CDR3aa: CASSSPVDYEQYF
d_gene: .; abundance: .; v_gene: TRBV6-1; j_gene: TRBJ2-5; CDR3nt: TGTGCCAGCAGTGACGGAGCCGGGGTGGAGACCCAGTACTTC; CDR3aa: CASSDGAGVETQYF
d_gene: .; abundance: .; v_gene: TRBV4-1; j_gene: TRBJ2-5; CDR3nt: TGCGCCAGCAGCCAAGATACGTCCGTCGTTGAGACCCAGTACTTC; CDR3aa: CASSQDTSVVETQYF
d_gene: TRBD2; abundance: .; v_gene: TRBV7-2; j_gene: TRBJ2-5; CDR3nt: TGTGCCAGCAGCCTACATCCGACTAGCGTAAGACAAGAGACCCAGTACTTC; CDR3aa: CASSLHPTSVRQETQYF
d_gene: TRBD1; abundance: many; v_gene: TRBV7-8; j_gene: TRBJ2-2; CDR3nt: TGTGCCAGCAGCTTAGCCGGACAGGGTTTCAGCCTCAACACCGGGGAGCTGTTTTTT; CDR3aa: CASSLAGQGFSLNTGELFF
d_gene: .; abundance: few; v_gene: TRBV7-6; j_gene: TRBJ2-1; CDR3nt: TGTGCCAGCAGCTCTCGAGACAGGGAGGGAGAGCAGTTCTTC; CDR3aa: CASSSRDREGEQFF
d_gene: .; abundance: .; v_gene: TRBV6-1; j_gene: TRBJ1-5; CDR3nt: TGTGCCAGCAGTGAAGAGGCAGGAGGGAGGTGGAATCAGCCCCAGCATTTT; CDR3aa: CASSEEAGGRWNQPQHF
d_gene: TRBD1; abundance: .; v_gene: TRBV6-6; j_gene: TRBJ2-1; CDR3nt: TGTGCCAGCAGTTACCGGACAGGGGGTCCTACTACCGCCTACAATGAGCAGTTCTTC; CDR3aa: CASSYRTGGPTTAYNEQFF
d_gene: TRBD1; abundance: .; v_gene: TRBV4-1; j_gene: TRBJ2-1; CDR3nt: TGCGCCAGCAGCCATCCCGGGACAGGGGGACCGGGGGAGCAGTTCTTC; CDR3aa: CASSHPGTGGPGEQFF
d_gene: TRBD1; abundance: .; v_gene: TRBV18; j_gene: TRBJ1-2; CDR3nt: TGTGCCAGCTCACCACCCGAGGGGGCCCTAGCCTATGGCTACACCTTC; CDR3aa: CASSPPEGALAYGYTF
d_gene: .; abundance: .; v_gene: TRBV12-3/TRBV12-4; j_gene: TRBJ1-1; CDR3nt: TGTGCCAGCAGTACGACCCCCGATATGAACACTGAAGCTTTCTTT; CDR3aa: CASSTTPDMNTEAFF
d_gene: .; abundance: .; v_gene: TRBV29-1; j_gene: TRBJ2-2; CDR3nt: TGCAGCGTTGAAGATCTTGCCGGGGAGCTGTTTTTT; CDR3aa: CSVEDLAGELFF
d_gene: .; abundance: .; v_gene: TRBV9; j_gene: TRBJ2-1; CDR3nt: TGTGCCAGCGGTGGGGAGACCAGCTCCTACAATGAGCAGTTCTTC; CDR3aa: CASGGETSSYNEQFF
d_gene: .; abundance: .; v_gene: TRBV19; j_gene: TRBJ1-2; CDR3nt: TGTGCCAGTAGTATAAGTCTCGGGAAGGCCTACACCTTC; CDR3aa: CASSISLGKAYTF
d_gene: .; abundance: few; v_gene: TRBV6-1; j_gene: TRBJ2-7; CDR3nt: TGTGCCACCGCGTTGACCATAGACTACGAGCAGTACTTC; CDR3aa: CATALTIDYEQYF
d_gene: .; abundance: .; v_gene: TRBV6-1; j_gene: TRBJ2-2; CDR3nt: TGTGCCAGCACAGAAGGAGGCAGGGCGGTGACCGGGGAGCTGTTTTTT; CDR3aa: CASTEGGRAVTGELFF
d_gene: TRBD1; abundance: many; v_gene: TRBV27; j_gene: TRBJ1-6; CDR3nt: TGTGCCAGCAGTCAGGGGGGGGGTTATTCACCCCTCCACTTT; CDR3aa: CASSQGGGYSPLHF
d_gene: .; abundance: .; v_gene: TRBV12-3/TRBV12-4; j_gene: TRBJ2-1; CDR3nt: TGTGCCAGCAGAGGAGGAGGGGGGCCCTTAGCTGAGCAGTTCTTC; CDR3aa: CASRGGGGPLAEQFF
d_gene: .; abundance: .; v_gene: TRBV7-6; j_gene: TRBJ2-6; CDR3nt: TGTGCCAGCAGCTTAGCGCGGCCGTCTGGGGCCAACGTCCTGACTTTC; CDR3aa: CASSLARPSGANVLTF
d_gene: TRBD2; abundance: many; v_gene: TRBV7-6; j_gene: TRBJ2-3; CDR3nt: TGTGCCAGCAGCTTGGGACTAGCGGGGTATACAGATACGCAGTATTTT; CDR3aa: CASSLGLAGYTDTQYF
d_gene: .; abundance: .; v_gene: TRBV12-5; j_gene: TRBJ2-3; CDR3nt: TGTGCTATCCGGGATTTAATCACAGATACGCAGTATTTT; CDR3aa: CAIRDLITDTQYF
d_gene: .; abundance: many; v_gene: TRBV7-9; j_gene: TRBJ2-5; CDR3nt: TGTGCCAGCAGCTTAAAAGGGACACCAAACCAAGAGACCCAGTACTTC; CDR3aa: CASSLKGTPNQETQYF
d_gene: .; abundance: .; v_gene: TRBV27; j_gene: TRBJ1-5; CDR3nt: TGTGCCAGCAGTTTATCCTTTGGCAGCCGTAATCAGCCCCAGCATTTT; CDR3aa: CASSLSFGSRNQPQHF
d_gene: .; abundance: .; v_gene: TRBV27; j_gene: TRBJ1-5; CDR3nt: TGTGCCAGCAGTTTGTTAGGGGAGAATCAGCCCCAGCATTTT; CDR3aa: CASSLLGENQPQHF
d_gene: .; abundance: once; v_gene: TRBV15; j_gene: TRBJ2-7; CDR3nt: TGTGCCACCAATGGTCCAAACTTATACAAGCAGTACTTC; CDR3aa: CATNGPNLYKQYF
d_gene: .; abundance: few; v_gene: TRBV29-1; j_gene: TRBJ1-4; CDR3nt: TGCAGCGTTGAAGGCGAGGGGCGGGCTCCGAATGATGAAAAACTGTTTTTT; CDR3aa: CSVEGEGRAPNDEKLFF
d_gene: .; abundance: .; v_gene: TRBV7-2; j_gene: TRBJ2-2; CDR3nt: TGTGCCAGCCCTTCGGGGGCCTGGCCCGGGGAGCTGTTTTTT; CDR3aa: CASPSGAWPGELFF
d_gene: TRBD1; abundance: once; v_gene: TRBV20-1; j_gene: TRBJ2-7; CDR3nt: TGCAGTGCTAGAGATTTCGGACAGGGTCTCTACGAGCAGTACTTC; CDR3aa: CSARDFGQGLYEQYF
d_gene: TRBD1; abundance: .; v_gene: TRBV7-8; j_gene: TRBJ2-7; CDR3nt: TGTGCCAGCAGCATGACAGGGAAGCCTTTCAACGAGCAGTACTTC; CDR3aa: CASSMTGKPFNEQYF
d_gene: TRBD2; abundance: .; v_gene: TRBV5-3; j_gene: TRBJ2-1; CDR3nt: TGTGCCAGCAGCTTACCGGGGAGGGTCCCCTACAATGAGCAGTTCTTC; CDR3aa: CASSLPGRVPYNEQFF
d_gene: .; abundance: .; v_gene: TRBV4-1; j_gene: TRBJ1-3; CDR3nt: TGCGCCAGCAGCCAAGACGGGGACACCATATATTTT; CDR3aa: CASSQDGDTIYF
d_gene: .; abundance: few; v_gene: TRBV7-8; j_gene: TRBJ2-7; CDR3nt: TGTGCCAGCAGCTTAGCATCCAACGGACCCTACGAGCAGTACTTC; CDR3aa: CASSLASNGPYEQYF
d_gene: .; abundance: once; v_gene: TRBV12-3/TRBV12-4; j_gene: TRBJ2-3; CDR3nt: TGTGCCAGCAGTTTAGTTAGCAGTTTTACAGATACGCAGTATTTT; CDR3aa: CASSLVSSFTDTQYF
d_gene: TRBD1; abundance: .; v_gene: TRBV7-9; j_gene: TRBJ1-2; CDR3nt: TGTGCCAGCAGCCCAACGACAGGGACACCCTATGGCTACACCTTC; CDR3aa: CASSPTTGTPYGYTF
d_gene: .; abundance: many; v_gene: TRBV7-6; j_gene: TRBJ2-1; CDR3nt: TGTGCCAGCAACCTAGGAGGCGGAAACAATGAGCAGTTCTTC; CDR3aa: CASNLGGGNNEQFF
d_gene: .; abundance: few; v_gene: TRBV6-5; j_gene: TRBJ1-5; CDR3nt: TGTGCCAGCAGTTACTCGAAGGGAAGCAATCAGCCCCAGCATTTT; CDR3aa: CASSYSKGSNQPQHF
d_gene: .; abundance: many; v_gene: TRBV7-2; j_gene: TRBJ2-3; CDR3nt: TGTGCCAGCAGCTTCCTGGCTAGCCCGGGGGACACAGATACGCAGTATTTT; CDR3aa: CASSFLASPGDTDTQYF
d_gene: .; abundance: few; v_gene: TRBV7-9; j_gene: TRBJ1-6; CDR3nt: TGTGCCAGCAGCTTAGCAGGGGGACCCCTCCACTTT; CDR3aa: CASSLAGGPLHF